The text below deals with one T cell receptor beta chain. Its matching antigen is unknown. The data were taken from a study of long-term antiretroviral therapy in people with HIV. As for the study in general: First collections came about a decade before the 2015 immediate-ART recommendation.

Study-level points and caveats: HIV repertoires showed narrower CDR3 length ranges than controls. Blood sampling spanned 2004 to 2017, possibly under older ART regimens.

This CDR3 is built from 12 residues. The germline CDR1 and CDR2 sequences are SGHTA and FQGTGA. V dropped 8 bases and J dropped 10 bases, with 15 bases sitting between them. Run at survey level, the immunoSEQ assay was version v3.0. Profiling relied on immunoSEQ multiplex PCR, and the TCRdb table lists in-frame clones only, not all of them. Of more than 20,000 clones in the sample, under 85% were seen once. The specimen comprised unsorted PBMCs, sampled 0.4 years after starting antiretroviral therapy. The TCR comes from a man aged 45-65 years with HIV. The chain joins TRBV7-3 to TRBJ2-1, with D tentatively TRBD1 or TRBD2 (6 bases each). CDR3 DNA: TGTGCCAGCTCTCCAGGGGCGGGAGAGCAGTTCTTC. This codes for CASSPGAGEQFF.